This T cell receptor beta chain originates from a study of radiotherapy plus CTLA-4 blockade in lung cancer. Study results and caveats: There was expansion of tumor-derived TCR clones in blood after radiotherapy plus ipilimumab.

Profiled with immunoSEQ multiplex PCR; TCRdb holds only in-frame clones, not every one. The sample has 55,000 to 85,000 clones; less than 85% are singletons. Regarding this clone: Its antigen is still unknown.

Germline CDR1 and CDR2: LNHDA and SQIVND (reference sequence). The CDR3 consists of 15 residues. Trimming took 3 bases from V and 7 from J; bases not matched to a gene: 5. The sequencing here drew on peripheral blood, taken from a patient treated with radiotherapy plus ipilimumab. The rearrangement links TRBV19 to TRBJ1-6; 8 bases are shared with TRBD1. This clonotype was sampled from a human donor with non-small cell lung cancer whose response to radiotherapy plus ipilimumab could not be evaluated. Some clones in this sample may be carry-over from other donors' samples. In DNA form, the CDR3 reads TGTGCCAGTAGTATCCAGGGGGCACTGAATTCACCCCTCCACTTT. This encodes CASSIQGALNSPLHF.